A single T cell receptor (beta chain) is shown here with its context. The sample comes from a study of blood T cell repertoires in COVID-19. Study overall: The analysed material was cDNA or gDNA that came from T cells, B-cell-depleted T cells, or PBMCs.

Seattle-derived patients entered the study during active infection and were followed longitudinally. In the study's own analysis: Estimation of nucleated cell counts was performed using reference gene primer amplification. The method was immunoSEQ multiplex PCR; TCRdb's version includes in-frame clones alone and lacks a portion of them. The V and J calls and clone size were taken over from that table, and D and trimming were inferred from the DNA. The table has about 340,000 clones, 75% to 90% seen once. V lost 3 bases to trimming and J lost 2 bases, with 11 bases between them. The CDR3 length is 14 residues. The germline gives CDR1 SGHTA, CDR2 FQGNSA.

The sequenced sample was peripheral blood. The J gene is TRBJ2-7, the V gene TRBV7-2; a possible D gene is TRBD2 (6 bases). This sequence was found in a woman aged 55-69 years with COVID-19, enrolled during active disease. This chain's CDR3 is CASSFRDLAYEQYF. CDR3 in DNA: TGTGCCAGCAGCTTCCGGGACTTAGCCTACGAGCAGTACTTC.